The 5 T cell receptor beta chains reported below all come from one sample, sequenced in a study of technical replicates of blood from a handful of donors. Profiling relied on immunoSEQ multiplex PCR, and the TCRdb table lists in-frame clones only, not all of them. The table records 65,000 to 85,000 clones, just under 95% of them present only once. The sequenced sample was T cells isolated from PBMCs. These receptors all stem from a human donor in good health.

V and J are TRBV30 and TRBJ2-5; 9 bases line up with TRBD2. Looked up from germline, CDR1 is GTSNPN and CDR2 is SVGIG (reference sequence). The CDR3 spans 14 residues. V dropped 1 base and J dropped 3; count of bases not matched to a gene: 3. The CDR3 loop is CAWSDASGKETQYF. CDR3 sequence (DNA): TGTGCCTGGAGTGACGCTAGCGGGAAAGAGACCCAGTACTTC.

This sequence joins TRBV27 and TRBJ2-2; D call uncertain. Germline CDR1 and CDR2: MNHEY and SMNVEV (reference sequence). V was shortened by 1 base and J by 6 bases, with 12 bases between the two germline ends. The CDR3 sequence is 15 residues long. The CDR3 nucleotides are TGTGCCAGCAGTTTATACTTAGCCGCCTCCGGGGAGCTGTTTTTT. Translating it yields CASSLYLAASGELFF.

This clone was detected once. This chain uses TRBV7-9 with TRBJ2-5, with unresolved D. V lost 4 bases to trimming and J lost 2 bases, with 8 bases between them. In germline, CDR1 is SEHNR, CDR2 FQNEAQ (reference sequence). CDR3 length: 13 amino acids. CDR3 sequence (DNA): TGTGCCAGCAGCTCTGTACTGCAAGAGACCCAGTACTTC. It yields the protein CASSSVLQETQYF.

The chain recombines TRBV6-1 with TRBJ2-1; no firm D call. The CDR3 covers 12 residues. Between the trimmed V and J ends, which lost 7 bases and 11 bases, there was a span of 15 bases. Germline V gene lookup returns CDR1 MNHNS and CDR2 SASEGT. This chain's CDR3 is CASTDGGTKQFF. CDR3 sequence (DNA): TGTGCCAGCACCGACGGCGGTACCAAGCAGTTCTTC.

The rearrangement links TRBV6-5 to TRBJ1-1; D is undetermined. Germline assignment: CDR1 MNHEY and CDR2 SVGAGI. This CDR3 is built from 16 residues. V gave up 2 bases and J gave up 0 bases, with 13 bases separating them. CDR3 bases: TGTGCCAGCAGTTACGGAGAGGAGTTCATGAACACTGAAGCTTTCTTT. Translating gives CASSYGEEFMNTEAFF.